This T cell receptor (beta chain) is from a study of shared clonotypes between healthy human individuals. Genomic DNA belonging to each subset was distributed in equal measure over several immunoSEQ plates. Sorted-subset replicate PCRs used 200 to 250 ng DNA, approximately 30,000 T cell genomes. Sequencing was performed with immunoSEQ multiplex PCR; in TCRdb, only in-frame clones are kept and a portion is missing. The repertoire consists of around 79,000 clones, with about 61% occurring once and the leading ten covering around 50%. The CD8 memory sample joined CD45RO+ cells and CCR7-negative CD45RA+ cells. This CDR3 spans 14 amino acids. Trimming took off 5 bases at V and 6 bases at J, with 14 bases between the two ends. CDR1 is SGHTA and CDR2 is FQGTGA in the germline V gene.

Sequenced sample: memory CD8+ T cells sorted from blood. The subset denotes: CD45RO+ cells pooled with CCR7-negative TemRA cells. This clonotype was obtained from a man aged 25 to 45 in good health. The chain links TRBV7-3 to TRBJ2-1; D ambiguous. The CDR3 spells CASSPSRGSNEQFF. DNA of the CDR3: TGTGCCAGCAGCCCCTCCAGAGGCTCCAATGAGCAGTTCTTC.